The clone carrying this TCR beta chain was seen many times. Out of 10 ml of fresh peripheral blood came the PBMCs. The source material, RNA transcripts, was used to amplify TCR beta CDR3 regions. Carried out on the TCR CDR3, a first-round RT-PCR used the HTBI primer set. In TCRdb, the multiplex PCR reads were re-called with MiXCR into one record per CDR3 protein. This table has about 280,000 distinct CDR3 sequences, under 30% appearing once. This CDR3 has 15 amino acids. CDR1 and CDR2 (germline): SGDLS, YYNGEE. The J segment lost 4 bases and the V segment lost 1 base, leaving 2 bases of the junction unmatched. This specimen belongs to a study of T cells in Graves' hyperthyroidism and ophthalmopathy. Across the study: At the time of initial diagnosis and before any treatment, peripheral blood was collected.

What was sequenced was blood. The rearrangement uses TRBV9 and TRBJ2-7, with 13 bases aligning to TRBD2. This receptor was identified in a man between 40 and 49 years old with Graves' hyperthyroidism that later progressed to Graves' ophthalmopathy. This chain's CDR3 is CASSVSGLAGYEQYF. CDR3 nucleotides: TGTGCCAGCAGCGTATCGGGACTAGCGGGATACGAGCAGTACTTC.